The 3 T cell receptor beta chains listed next were all sequenced from one sample in a study of blood T cell repertoires in COVID-19. Data came from immunoSEQ multiplex PCR; TCRdb stores just in-frame clones and leaves some out. The sample records roughly 230,000 clones, 83% being singletons. The source material was peripheral blood. The receptors were gathered from a human donor in a cohort sampled during active COVID-19.

To note about this clone: The same CDR3 also results from other DNA sequences found in this sample. V usage is TRBV15 and J usage is TRBJ1-5; a weak D match, TRBD1 (5 bases). V was shortened by 0 bases and J by 7 bases, with 13 bases between the two germline ends. The CDR3 spans 15 residues. Germline V CDR1 and CDR2: LNHNV, YYDKDF (reference sequence). The CDR3 is CATSRDRRGGQPQHF. The CDR3, as DNA: TGTGCCACCAGCAGAGATCGGAGGGGCGGGCAGCCCCAGCATTTT.

The chain uses TRBV6-5 and TRBJ2-2, with D possibly TRBD2 on 5 matching bases. The CDR3 consists of 15 residues. Trimming pared 6 bases from V and 1 base from J, leaving 12 bases between. CDR1 MNHEY and CDR2 SVGAGI come from the germline V gene. CDR3 DNA: TGTGCCAGCAGAAGAGGGAGTGTGAACACCGGGGAGCTGTTTTTT. Translating it yields CASRRGSVNTGELFF.

V is TRBV11-2 and J is TRBJ2-7; TRBD1 agrees at 7 bases. The CDR3 is 12 residues long. The germline V gene encodes CDR1 SGHAT and CDR2 FQNNGV. V shed 5 bases and J 6 bases; nucleotides not matched to a gene: 4. Here the CDR3 DNA reads TGTGCCAGCAGCCTGACAGGGCTCGAGCAGTACTTC. As protein: CASSLTGLEQYF.